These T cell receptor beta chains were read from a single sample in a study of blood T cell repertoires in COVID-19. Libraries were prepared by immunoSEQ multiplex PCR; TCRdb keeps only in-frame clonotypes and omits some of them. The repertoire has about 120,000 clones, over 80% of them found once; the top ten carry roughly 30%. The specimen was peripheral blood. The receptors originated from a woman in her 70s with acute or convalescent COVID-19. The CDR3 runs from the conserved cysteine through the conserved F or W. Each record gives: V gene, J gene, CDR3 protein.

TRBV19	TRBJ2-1	CASSIVAGAYNEQFF
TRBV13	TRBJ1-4	CASSLGRRSSEKLFF
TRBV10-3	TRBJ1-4	CAISESGDREPFF
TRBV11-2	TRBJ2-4	CASSPASGAKNIQYF
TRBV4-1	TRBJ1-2	CASSRFVRDRADYTF
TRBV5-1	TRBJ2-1	CASSLVPGGNEQFF
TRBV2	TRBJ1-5	CASSAGQGSNQPQHF
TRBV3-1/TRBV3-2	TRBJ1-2	CASSSSDSANYGYTF
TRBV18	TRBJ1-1	CASSPIRGHPGAFF
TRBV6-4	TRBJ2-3	CASSSESTDTQYF
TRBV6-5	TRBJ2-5	CASSRLAGGRETQYF
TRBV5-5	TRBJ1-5	CASSPRGPVGQPQHF
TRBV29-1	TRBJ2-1	CSFSPGLGLEQFF
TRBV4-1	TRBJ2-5	CASSQGWSALGETQYF
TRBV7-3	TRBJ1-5	CASRCKDRAPNQPQHF
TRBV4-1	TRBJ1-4	CASSLRPFGNEKLFF
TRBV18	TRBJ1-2	CASSFRAEGYTF
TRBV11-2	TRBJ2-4	CASSPRREDIQYF
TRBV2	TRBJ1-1	CASSDSTRSTEAFF
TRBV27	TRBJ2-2	CASSFSPGAGELFF
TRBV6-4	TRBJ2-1	CASKRDPGGNEQFF
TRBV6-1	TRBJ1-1	CASSELRLGQANTEAFF
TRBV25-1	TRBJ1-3	CASRYGQGSGNTIYF
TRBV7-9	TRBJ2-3	CASSASLDTQYF
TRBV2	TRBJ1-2	CASSPGSTNYGYTF
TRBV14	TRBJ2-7	CASSQDRFALRANF
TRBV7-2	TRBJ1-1	CASRNQGTVGTEAFF
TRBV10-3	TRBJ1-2	CAISESEGGRGYTF
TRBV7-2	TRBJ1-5	CASSLGGSHNQPQHF
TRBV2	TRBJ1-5	CASSDWGDYNQPQHF
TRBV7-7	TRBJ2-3	CASSLAQEDTQYF
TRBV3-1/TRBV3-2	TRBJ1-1	CASSQVTVNTEAFF
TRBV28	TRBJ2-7	CASKSRIYEQYF
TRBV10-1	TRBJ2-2	CASRGQDYTGELFF
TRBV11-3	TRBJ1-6	CASSSTTGGNSPLHF
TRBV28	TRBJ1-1	CAAAGAGVVGTEAFF
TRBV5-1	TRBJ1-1	CASSPSPGTGVRTEAFF
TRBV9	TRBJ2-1	CASSVAVGGNNEQFF
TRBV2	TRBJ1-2	CASSLGQTANYGYTF
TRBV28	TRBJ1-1	CASRNIGGPNTEAFF
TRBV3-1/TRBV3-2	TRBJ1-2	CASSQGGQGRSGYTF